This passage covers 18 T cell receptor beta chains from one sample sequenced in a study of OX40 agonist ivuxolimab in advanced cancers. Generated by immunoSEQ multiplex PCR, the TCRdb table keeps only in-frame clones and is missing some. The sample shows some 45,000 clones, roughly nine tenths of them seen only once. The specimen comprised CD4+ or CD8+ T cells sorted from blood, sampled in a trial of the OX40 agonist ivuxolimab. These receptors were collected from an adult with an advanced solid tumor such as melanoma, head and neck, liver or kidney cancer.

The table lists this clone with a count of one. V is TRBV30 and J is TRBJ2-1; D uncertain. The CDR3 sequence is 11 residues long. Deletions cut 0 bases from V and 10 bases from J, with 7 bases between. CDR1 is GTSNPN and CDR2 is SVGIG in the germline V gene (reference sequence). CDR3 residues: CAWSVAAEQFF. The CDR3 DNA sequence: TGTGCCTGGAGTGTGGCGGCCGAGCAGTTCTTC.

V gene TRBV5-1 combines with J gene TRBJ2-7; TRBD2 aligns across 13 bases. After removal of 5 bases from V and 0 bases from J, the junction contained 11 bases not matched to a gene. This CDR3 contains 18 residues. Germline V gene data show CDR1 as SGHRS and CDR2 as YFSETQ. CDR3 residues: CASRPGLAGFGSSYEQYF. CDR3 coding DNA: TGCGCCAGCAGACCGGGACTAGCGGGATTTGGGAGCTCCTACGAGCAGTACTTC.

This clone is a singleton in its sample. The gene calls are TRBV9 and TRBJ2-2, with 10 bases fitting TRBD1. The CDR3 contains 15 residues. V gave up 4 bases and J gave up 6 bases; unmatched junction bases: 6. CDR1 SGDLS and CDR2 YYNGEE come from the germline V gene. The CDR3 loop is CASSIWDRGSGELFF. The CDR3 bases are TGTGCCAGCAGCATCTGGGACAGGGGCTCCGGGGAGCTGTTTTTT.

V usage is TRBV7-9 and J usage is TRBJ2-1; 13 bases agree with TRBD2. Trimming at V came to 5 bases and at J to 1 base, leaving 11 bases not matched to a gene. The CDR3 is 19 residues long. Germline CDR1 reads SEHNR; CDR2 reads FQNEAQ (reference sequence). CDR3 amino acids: CASSPTSGRASRSYNEQFF. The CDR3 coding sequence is TGTGCCAGCAGCCCTACTAGCGGGAGGGCCTCGAGGTCCTACAATGAGCAGTTCTTC.

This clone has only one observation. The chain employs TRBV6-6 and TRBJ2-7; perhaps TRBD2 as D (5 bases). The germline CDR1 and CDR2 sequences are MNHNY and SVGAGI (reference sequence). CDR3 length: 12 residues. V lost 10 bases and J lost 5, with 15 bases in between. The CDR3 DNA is TGTGCCACAAGTGGAGGATTCCACGAGCAGTACTTC. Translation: CATSGGFHEQYF.

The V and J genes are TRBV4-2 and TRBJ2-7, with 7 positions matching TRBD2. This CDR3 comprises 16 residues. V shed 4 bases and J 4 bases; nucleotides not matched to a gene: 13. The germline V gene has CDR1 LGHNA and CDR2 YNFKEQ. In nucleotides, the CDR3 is TGTGCCAGCAGCCCAATTGTTACCGGGGGAGGGTACGAGCAGTACTTC. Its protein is CASSPIVTGGGYEQYF.

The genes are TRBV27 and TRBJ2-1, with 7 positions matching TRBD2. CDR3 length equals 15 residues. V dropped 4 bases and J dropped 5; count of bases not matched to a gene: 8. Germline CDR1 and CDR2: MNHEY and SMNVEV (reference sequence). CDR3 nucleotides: TGTGCCAGCAGTTGGGCGGGAGAAGGAAACAATGAGCAGTTCTTC. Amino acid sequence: CASSWAGEGNNEQFF.

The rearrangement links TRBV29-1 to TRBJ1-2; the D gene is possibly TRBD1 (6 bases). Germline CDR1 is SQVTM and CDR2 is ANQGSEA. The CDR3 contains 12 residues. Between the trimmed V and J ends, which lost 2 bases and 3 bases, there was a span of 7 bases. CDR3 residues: CSVERQDYGYTF. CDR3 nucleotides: TGCAGCGTTGAAAGACAGGACTATGGCTACACCTTC.

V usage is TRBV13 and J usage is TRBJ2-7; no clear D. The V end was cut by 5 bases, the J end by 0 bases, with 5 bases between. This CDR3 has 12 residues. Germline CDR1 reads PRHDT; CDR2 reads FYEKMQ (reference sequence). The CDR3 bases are TGTGCCAGCAGCGAGAGCTCCTACGAGCAGTACTTC. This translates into CASSESSYEQYF.

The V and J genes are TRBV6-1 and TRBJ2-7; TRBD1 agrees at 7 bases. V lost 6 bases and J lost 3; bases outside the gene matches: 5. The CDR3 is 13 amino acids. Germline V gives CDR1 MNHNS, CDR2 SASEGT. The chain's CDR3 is CASRGTDGYEQYF. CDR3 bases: TGTGCCAGCAGGGGGACAGACGGCTACGAGCAGTACTTC.

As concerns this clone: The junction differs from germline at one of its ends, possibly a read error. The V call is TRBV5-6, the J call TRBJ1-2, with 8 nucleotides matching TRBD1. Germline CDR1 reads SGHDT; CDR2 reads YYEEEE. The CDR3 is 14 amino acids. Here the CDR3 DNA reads TGTGCCAGCAGGTTGGACAGGGCTTCCTATGGCTACACCTTC. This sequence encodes CASRLDRASYGYTF.

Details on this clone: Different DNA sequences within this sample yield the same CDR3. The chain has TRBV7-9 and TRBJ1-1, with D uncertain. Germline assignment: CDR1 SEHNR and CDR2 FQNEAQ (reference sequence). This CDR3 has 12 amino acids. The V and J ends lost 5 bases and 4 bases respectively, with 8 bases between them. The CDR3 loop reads CASSLSGTEAFF. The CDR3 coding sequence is TGTGCCAGCAGCCTATCGGGCACTGAAGCTTTCTTT.

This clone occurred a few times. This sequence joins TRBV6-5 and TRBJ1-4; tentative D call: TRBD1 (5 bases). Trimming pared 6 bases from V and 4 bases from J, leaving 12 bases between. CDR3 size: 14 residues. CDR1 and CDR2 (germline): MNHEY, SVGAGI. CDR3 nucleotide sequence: TGTGCCAGCAGGTCTGGGGACGGTAATGAAAAACTGTTTTTT. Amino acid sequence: CASRSGDGNEKLFF.

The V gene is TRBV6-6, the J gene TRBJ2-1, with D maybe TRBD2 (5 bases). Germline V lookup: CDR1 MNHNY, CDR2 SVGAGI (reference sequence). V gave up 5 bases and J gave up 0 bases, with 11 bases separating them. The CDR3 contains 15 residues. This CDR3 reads CASSQGRGSYNEQFF. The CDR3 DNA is TGTGCCAGCAGTCAAGGACGGGGCTCCTACAATGAGCAGTTCTTC.

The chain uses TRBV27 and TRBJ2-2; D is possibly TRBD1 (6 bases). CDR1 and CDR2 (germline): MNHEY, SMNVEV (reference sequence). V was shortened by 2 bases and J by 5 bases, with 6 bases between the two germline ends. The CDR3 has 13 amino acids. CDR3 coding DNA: TGTGCCAGCAGTTTACAGGGGACCGGGGAGCTGTTTTTT. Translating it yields CASSLQGTGELFF.

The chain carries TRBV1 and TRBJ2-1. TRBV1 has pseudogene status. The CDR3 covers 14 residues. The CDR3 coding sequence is TGCACCAGCAGCCCCTGTCGACCGAATAATGGGCAGTTCTTC. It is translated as CTSSPCRPNNGQFF.

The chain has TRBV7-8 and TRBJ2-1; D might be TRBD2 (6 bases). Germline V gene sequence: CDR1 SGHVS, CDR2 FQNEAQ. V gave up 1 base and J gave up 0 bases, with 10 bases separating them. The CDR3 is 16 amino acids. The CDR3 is CASSLVEGSSYNEQFF. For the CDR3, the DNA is TGTGCCAGCAGCTTAGTGGAGGGGAGCTCCTACAATGAGCAGTTCTTC.

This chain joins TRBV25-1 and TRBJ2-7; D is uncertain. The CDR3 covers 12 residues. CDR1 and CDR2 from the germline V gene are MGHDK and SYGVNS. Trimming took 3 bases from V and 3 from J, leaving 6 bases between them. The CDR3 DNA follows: TGTGCCAGCAGTGACTCCAGCTACGAGCAGTACTTC. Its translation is CASSDSSYEQYF.